The 27 T cell receptor beta chains presented below share a single source sample, sequenced in a study of T cell responses to AZD1222 COVID-19 vaccine. Libraries were prepared by immunoSEQ multiplex PCR; TCRdb keeps only in-frame clonotypes and omits some of them. The sample shows over 100,000 clones, roughly 85% of them seen only once. This sample comprised peripheral blood, obtained 28 days after the second dose of the MenACWY control vaccine. The receptors were gathered from an adult who received the MenACWY meningococcal vaccine as a control.

The chain employs TRBV7-9 and TRBJ2-5; 9 bases are a match to TRBD2. With V trimmed by 5 bases and J by 5 bases, 9 bases remained unmatched. The germline V gene has CDR1 SEHNR and CDR2 FQNEAQ (reference sequence). There are 15 residues in the CDR3. CDR3 DNA sequence: TGTGCCAGCAGCAGGGCTAGCGGGATCGGGGAGACCCAGTACTTC. Its translation is CASSRASGIGETQYF.

About this clone: In the same sample, other DNA sequences code for this CDR3. This chain joins TRBV7-2 and TRBJ1-5; D is undetermined. CDR3 length: 14 amino acids. Germline V CDR1 and CDR2: SGHTA, FQGNSA. Trimming removed 1 base from V and 2 bases from J, with 6 bases in between. The CDR3 DNA reads TGTGCCAGCAGCTTAGGTACAGGCAATCAGCCCCAGCATTTT. Translated, it gives CASSLGTGNQPQHF.

The chain joins TRBV2 to TRBJ1-5, with D uncertain. Between the trimmed V and J ends, which lost 6 bases and 0 bases, there was a span of 6 bases. Germline CDR1 is SNHLY and CDR2 is FYNNEI. The CDR3 extends over 13 amino acids. DNA of the CDR3: TGTGCCAGCAGCGGAAGTAGCAATCAGCCCCAGCATTTT. This sequence encodes CASSGSSNQPQHF.

This clone occurred a few times. J is TRBJ1-1 and V is TRBV21-1. TRBV21-1 is described as a pseudogene. The CDR3 length is 15 residues. CDR3 loop: CASSSNGAGNTEAFF. The CDR3 DNA sequence: TGTGCCAGCAGCTCAAACGGCGCCGGCAACACTGAAGCTTTCTTT.

The chain joins TRBV5-1 to TRBJ1-3, with a possible D match to TRBD1 (5 bases). Per germline, CDR1 SGHRS and CDR2 YFSETQ. Trimming took off 4 bases at V and 1 base at J, with 12 bases between the two ends. This CDR3 region has 15 residues. CDR3 nucleotides: TGCGCCAGCAGCATAAACGGGGGTTCTGGAAACACCATATATTTT. Protein sequence: CASSINGGSGNTIYF.

The chain is built from TRBV6-5 and TRBJ2-3; 7 positions agree with TRBD2. Per the germline V gene, CDR1 is MNHEY and CDR2 is SVGAGI. This CDR3 has 15 residues. V was pared by 2 bases and J by 1 base, with 3 bases of the junction left unmatched. In DNA, the CDR3 is TGTGCCAGCAGTTACCGAAGCGGGGGCACAGATACGCAGTATTTT. This codes for CASSYRSGGTDTQYF.

This chain connects TRBV4-3 to TRBJ1-1; D unclear. With 3 bases removed from V and 10 bases from J, the gap between germline ends came to 21 bases. This CDR3 region has 15 residues. Germline CDR1 reads LGHNA; CDR2 reads YSLEER. The CDR3 sequence is CASSQAEGDRIGAFF. CDR3 sequence (DNA): TGCGCCAGCAGCCAGGCTGAGGGCGACCGCATCGGAGCTTTCTTT.

The chain links TRBV7-9 to TRBJ1-1; perhaps TRBD1 as D (5 bases). The CDR3 runs to 15 residues. V lost 4 bases and J lost 4, with 16 bases in between. Germline loops: CDR1 SEHNR, CDR2 FQNEAQ (reference sequence). This CDR3 reads CASSWGPGSVTEAFF. The CDR3 region has the DNA TGTGCCAGCAGCTGGGGCCCAGGATCGGTCACTGAAGCTTTCTTT.

J is TRBJ2-7 and V is TRBV6-5, with D hard to call. V gave up 2 bases and J gave up 5 bases, with 7 bases separating them. The CDR3 runs 12 residues. Germline V gene data show CDR1 as MNHEY and CDR2 as SVGAGI. Here the CDR3 reads CASSYKAHEQYV. The CDR3 DNA sequence: TGTGCCAGCAGTTACAAAGCGCACGAGCAGTACGTC.

This clone was counted once. The rearrangement links TRBV11-2 to TRBJ1-5; a possible D gene is TRBD1 (5 bases). Trimming cost V 6 bases and J 6 bases, with 15 bases left between them. This CDR3 has 14 amino acids. Per the germline V gene, CDR1 is SGHAT and CDR2 is FQNNGV. CDR3 sequence: CASSYTGGGQPQHF. For the CDR3, the DNA is TGTGCCAGCAGTTACACAGGCGGAGGTCAGCCCCAGCATTTT.

V gene TRBV19 combines with J gene TRBJ2-2, with D uncertain. The CDR3 contains 14 residues. From germline, CDR1 is LNHDA and CDR2 SQIVND (reference sequence). Trimming left V 5 bases short and J 1 base short, with 8 bases between. The CDR3 sequence is CASSRLQNTGELFF. The CDR3 nucleotides read TGTGCCAGTAGTCGTCTCCAGAACACCGGGGAGCTGTTTTTT.

This clone was observed a handful of times. The chain is built from TRBV10-3 and TRBJ1-6; 10 bases align to TRBD1. Germline lookup yields CDR1 ENHRY and CDR2 SYGVKD. This CDR3 contains 14 residues. V gave up 11 bases and J gave up 10 bases; unmatched junction bases: 11. The CDR3 loop is CASKDRGRESPLHF. Written as DNA, the CDR3 is TGTGCCTCCAAAGACAGGGGGCGAGAATCACCCCTCCACTTT.

This chain connects TRBV7-2 to TRBJ1-5, with a possible D match to TRBD1 (5 bases). Trimming removed 3 bases at V and 4 bases at J, with 13 bases between. This CDR3 region has 15 residues. Per germline, CDR1 SGHTA and CDR2 FQGNSA. CDR3 coding DNA: TGTGCCAGCAGCTTCGGAACAGGCCTGAATCAGCCCCAGCATTTT. Residues: CASSFGTGLNQPQHF.

The V and J genes are TRBV27 and TRBJ2-7; maybe TRBD1 (6 bases). Germline V gene lookup returns CDR1 MNHEY and CDR2 SMNVEV (reference sequence). The CDR3 is 11 residues long. The CDR3 region is CGYKGAYEQYV. CDR3 bases: TGTGGGTATAAGGGGGCCTACGAGCAGTACGTC.

This chain uses TRBV6-5 with TRBJ2-5; 10 bases align to TRBD1. V shed 10 bases and J 4 bases; nucleotides not matched to a gene: 6. The germline V gene has CDR1 MNHEY and CDR2 SVGAGI. The CDR3 runs to 13 residues. CDR3 sequence reads: CAIHRTGGETQYF. CDR3 nucleotide sequence: TGTGCCATACACCGGACAGGGGGAGAGACCCAGTACTTC.

The V and J genes are TRBV19 and TRBJ2-3, with D perhaps TRBD1 or TRBD2 (5 bases each). Germline lookup yields CDR1 LNHDA and CDR2 SQIVND (reference sequence). The CDR3 runs to 15 residues. V was shortened by 6 bases and J by 1 base, with 14 bases between the two germline ends. The CDR3 DNA follows: TGTGCCAGTAGGACAACAGGAGGAGGCACAGATACGCAGTATTTT. This translates into CASRTTGGGTDTQYF.

V and J are TRBV6-2 or TRBV6-3 and TRBJ2-7; the D gene is possibly TRBD2 (6 bases). This CDR3 has 14 amino acids. V shed 2 bases and J shed 0 bases, with 8 bases lying between them. Germline values: CDR1 MNHEY, CDR2 SVGEGT. CDR3 region: CASSYRGSSYEQYV. Here the CDR3 DNA reads TGTGCCAGCAGTTACCGGGGGAGCTCCTACGAGCAGTACGTC.

The chain is built from TRBV5-8 and TRBJ2-1, with D possibly being TRBD1 or TRBD2 (5 bases each). The V and J ends lost 0 bases and 2 bases respectively, with 9 bases between them. The CDR3 runs 15 residues. Per the germline V gene, CDR1 is SGHTS and CDR2 is YDEGEE. The DNA of the CDR3 is TGTGCCAGCAGCTTGGCCGGGACCCCCTACAATGAGCAGTTCTTC. Translated, it gives CASSLAGTPYNEQFF.

The chain recombines TRBV9 with TRBJ2-7, with D perhaps matching TRBD2 (6 bases). Between the trimmed V and J ends, which lost 5 bases and 4 bases, there was a span of 16 bases. The CDR3 sequence is 14 residues long. Per the germline V gene, CDR1 is SGDLS and CDR2 is YYNGEE. CDR3 loop: CASSYGTLKYEQYF. The CDR3 coding sequence is TGTGCCAGCAGTTACGGGACTCTGAAGTACGAGCAGTACTTC.

The chain has TRBV27 and TRBJ1-6; D possibly corresponds to TRBD1 (5 bases). The germline V gene encodes CDR1 MNHEY and CDR2 SMNVEV (reference sequence). V was pared by 2 bases and J by 4 bases, with 15 bases between. The CDR3 contains 17 residues. CDR3 region: CASSLIQSGTYNSPLHF. DNA of the CDR3: TGTGCCAGCAGTTTAATTCAATCGGGGACGTATAATTCACCCCTCCACTTT.

V is TRBV6-6 and J is TRBJ1-5; the D gene is possibly TRBD1 (5 bases). Germline V gene data show CDR1 as MNHNY and CDR2 as SVGAGI (reference sequence). Trimming removed 7 bases from V and 3 bases from J, with 10 bases in between. There are 13 residues in the CDR3. The CDR3 here is CASMGGLNQPQHF. Here the CDR3 DNA reads TGTGCCAGCATGGGGGGTCTCAATCAGCCCCAGCATTTT.

This clone has a single count. The chain combines TRBV14 with TRBJ2-2; weak D call: TRBD1 (5 bases). The CDR3 runs to 16 residues. Germline CDR1 SGHDN, CDR2 FVKESK. Trimming stripped 4 bases from V and 2 bases from J, with 14 bases between. CDR3 DNA: TGTGCCAGCAGCCTCCTCCGGCAGGGAAACACCGGGGAGCTGTTTTTT. Its protein product is CASSLLRQGNTGELFF.

The V and J genes are TRBV30 and TRBJ2-1; D may be TRBD1 (5 bases). V shed 2 bases and J shed 5 bases, with 16 bases lying between them. Germline loops: CDR1 GTSNPN, CDR2 SVGIG (reference sequence). The CDR3 length is 15 residues. The CDR3 sequence: CAWSRVGAAHNEQFF. The CDR3 DNA reads TGTGCCTGGAGTAGGGTAGGGGCCGCTCACAATGAGCAGTTCTTC.

This clone was found many times. This chain's CDR3 is CASSRGTAAINYGYTF. The DNA of the CDR3 is TGTGCCAGCAGCCGAGGGACAGCGGCGATTAACTATGGCTACACCTTC. The chain recombines TRBV3-1 (or the pseudogene TRBV3-2) with TRBJ1-2, with 7 positions matching TRBD1. V shed 4 bases and J 1 base; nucleotides not matched to a gene: 9. Per germline, CDR1 LGHDT and CDR2 YNNKEL (reference sequence). The CDR3 extends over 16 amino acids.

The chain is built from TRBV7-2 and TRBJ2-7, with a tentative D call TRBD2 (6 bases). Germline values: CDR1 SGHTA, CDR2 FQGNSA. The CDR3 loop spans 17 amino acids. Between the trimmed V and J ends, which lost 1 base and 0 bases, there was a span of 16 bases. In DNA, the CDR3 is TGTGCCAGCAGCTTAGGCCGATTTGGAGGGCGCTCCTACGAGCAGTACTTC. It is translated as CASSLGRFGGRSYEQYF.

J is TRBJ2-1 and V is TRBV18, with D perhaps assigned TRBD1 or TRBD2 (5 bases each). CDR1 and CDR2 (germline): KGHSH, LQKENI. The ends were cut back, 2 bases at V and 4 bases at J, with 18 bases in the middle. The CDR3 is made up of 17 amino acids. This chain's CDR3 is CASSPREPTGRYNEQFF. Written as DNA, the CDR3 is TGTGCCAGCTCACCAAGGGAGCCTACAGGCCGATACAATGAGCAGTTCTTC.

The chain uses TRBV7-9 and TRBJ1-1, with TRBD1 matching over 7 bases. Germline CDR1 SEHNR, CDR2 FQNEAQ (reference sequence). The CDR3 has 16 residues. Losses at the gene ends were 5 bases for V and 6 bases for J; bases not matched to a gene: 15. The CDR3 DNA sequence: TGTGCCAGCAGCACCTCGACAGGGAACTTTTTCGCTGAAGCTTTCTTT. It is translated as CASSTSTGNFFAEAFF.